This T cell receptor beta chain was observed in a study of control samples from healthy donors and cancer patients. The table came from immunoSEQ multiplex PCR; TCRdb's copy has only in-frame clones and leaves some out. This sample has about 100,000 clones; about 88% occur once, and the top ten carry approximately 20%. Material: blood. The source is a woman between 50 and 59 years old in good health.

CDR3 in amino acids: CASSQDALLRAPGDGYTF. DNA of the CDR3: TGCGCCAGCAGCCAAGATGCACTCCTCCGGGCCCCAGGAGATGGCTACACCTTC. The rearrangement uses TRBV4-1 and TRBJ1-2; D unresolved. In germline, CDR1 is MGHRA, CDR2 YSYEKL. The CDR3 has 18 amino acids. Trimming left V 0 bases short and J 6 bases short, with 23 bases between.